The rows below give T cell receptor beta chains drawn from one sample of a study of T cells after yellow fever vaccination. From the 5' RACE reads, TCRdb called clonotypes with MiXCR, one entry per CDR3 protein. The sample yields 500,000 to 650,000 distinct CDR3 sequences, roughly an eighth seen once. The sample consisted of PBMCs, taken on the day of the yellow fever booster vaccination. The receptors were gathered from a man aged 30 to 39 who received the YFV17D yellow fever vaccine. The CDR3 runs from the conserved cysteine through the conserved F or W. Each record gives: clone size, D gene, J gene, CDR3 length, V gene, CDR3 DNA, CDR3 protein. The D gene is left open where the match is weak. Clone size is shown for a subset of rows, as once, few, many or a class of expanded clone.

clone_size: -; d_call: -; j_call: TRBJ2-2; cdr3_length: 12; v_call: TRBV25-1; cdr3_nt: TGTGCCAGCAGTGAAGGGGTAGGGGAGCTGTTTTTT; cdr3_aa: CASSEGVGELFF
clone_size: -; d_call: -; j_call: TRBJ1-5; cdr3_length: 15; v_call: TRBV29-1; cdr3_nt: TGCAGCGTTACCCTCTCAGGGCTCCAGGACCAGCCCCAGCATTTT; cdr3_aa: CSVTLSGLQDQPQHF
clone_size: few; d_call: -; j_call: TRBJ2-7; cdr3_length: 17; v_call: TRBV11-2; cdr3_nt: TGTGCCAGCAGCTTAGACGTGTTGACCGTCCGTGGTTCGGAGCAGTACTTC; cdr3_aa: CASSLDVLTVRGSEQYF
clone_size: few; d_call: -; j_call: TRBJ2-7; cdr3_length: 13; v_call: TRBV20-1; cdr3_nt: TGCAGTGCTGAGCAATGGGGCTCCTACGAGCAGTACTTC; cdr3_aa: CSAEQWGSYEQYF
clone_size: few; d_call: TRBD2; j_call: TRBJ2-2; cdr3_length: 18; v_call: TRBV27; cdr3_nt: TGTGCCAGCAGACAAGGACTAGCGGGACTATCGAACACCGGGGAGCTGTTTTTT; cdr3_aa: CASRQGLAGLSNTGELFF
clone_size: -; d_call: -; j_call: TRBJ1-1; cdr3_length: 12; v_call: TRBV19; cdr3_nt: TGTGCCAGTAGTATCCTGACAGGTGAAGCTTTCTTT; cdr3_aa: CASSILTGEAFF
clone_size: -; d_call: -; j_call: TRBJ2-2; cdr3_length: 14; v_call: TRBV5-1; cdr3_nt: TGCGCCAGCGATAAGGGGTCGAACACCGGGGAGCTGTTTTTT; cdr3_aa: CASDKGSNTGELFF
clone_size: -; d_call: TRBD2; j_call: TRBJ2-1; cdr3_length: 21; v_call: TRBV14; cdr3_nt: TGTGCCAGCAGCCAAGATCCGGGCAGGGGATGGACTAGCGGGAGGGCCGATGAGCAGTTCTTC; cdr3_aa: CASSQDPGRGWTSGRADEQFF
clone_size: -; d_call: -; j_call: TRBJ2-3; cdr3_length: 16; v_call: TRBV21-1; cdr3_nt: TGTGCCAGCAGCATGAGACTAGCGGGAGTGTCAGATACGCAGTATTTT; cdr3_aa: CASSMRLAGVSDTQYF
clone_size: few; d_call: -; j_call: TRBJ2-1; cdr3_length: 16; v_call: TRBV7-2; cdr3_nt: TGTGCCAGCAGCTTAGCCCGTACAAGGACCTACAATGAGCAGTTCTTC; cdr3_aa: CASSLARTRTYNEQFF
clone_size: -; d_call: TRBD2; j_call: TRBJ2-2; cdr3_length: 16; v_call: TRBV4-2; cdr3_nt: TGTGCCAGCAGCCAACCTCCTAGCGGAAACACCGGGGAGCTGTTTTTT; cdr3_aa: CASSQPPSGNTGELFF
clone_size: few; d_call: -; j_call: TRBJ2-7; cdr3_length: 14; v_call: TRBV6-5; cdr3_nt: TGTGCCAGCAGTTACTCGAATAAGGGTTACGAGCAGTACTTC; cdr3_aa: CASSYSNKGYEQYF
clone_size: -; d_call: TRBD2; j_call: TRBJ2-7; cdr3_length: 15; v_call: TRBV6-2/TRBV6-3; cdr3_nt: TGTGCCAGCAGTTCCGCGGGAGTGGTATCGTACGAGCAGTACTTC; cdr3_aa: CASSSAGVVSYEQYF
clone_size: -; d_call: TRBD2; j_call: TRBJ2-5; cdr3_length: 17; v_call: TRBV13; cdr3_nt: TGTGCCAGCAGCTTAGGCCTCTCGGGACTAGCGGGAGTGACCCAGTACTTC; cdr3_aa: CASSLGLSGLAGVTQYF
clone_size: few; d_call: TRBD1; j_call: TRBJ2-7; cdr3_length: 13; v_call: TRBV6-5; cdr3_nt: TGTGCCAGCAGACCGACAGGGGGCGGCGAGCAGTACTTC; cdr3_aa: CASRPTGGGEQYF
clone_size: few; d_call: -; j_call: TRBJ2-7; cdr3_length: 12; v_call: TRBV20-1; cdr3_nt: TGCAGTGGCACATTGACCGACTACGAGCAGTACTTC; cdr3_aa: CSGTLTDYEQYF
clone_size: -; d_call: TRBD1; j_call: TRBJ1-1; cdr3_length: 13; v_call: TRBV5-6; cdr3_nt: TGTGCCAGCAGGGCCGACAGGGGCACTGAAGCTTTCTTT; cdr3_aa: CASRADRGTEAFF
clone_size: few; d_call: -; j_call: TRBJ2-3; cdr3_length: 11; v_call: TRBV4-3; cdr3_nt: TGCGCCCTCGGGGAAAGTGATACGCAGTATTTT; cdr3_aa: CALGESDTQYF
clone_size: few; d_call: -; j_call: TRBJ1-5; cdr3_length: 13; v_call: TRBV29-1; cdr3_nt: TGCAGCGTTGAGTATGGGGGAAATCAGCCCCAGCATTTT; cdr3_aa: CSVEYGGNQPQHF
clone_size: few; d_call: TRBD2; j_call: TRBJ2-7; cdr3_length: 12; v_call: TRBV30; cdr3_nt: TGTGCCTGGAGTAGCGGGAGTCGCGAGCAGTACTTC; cdr3_aa: CAWSSGSREQYF
clone_size: -; d_call: -; j_call: TRBJ1-2; cdr3_length: 14; v_call: TRBV2; cdr3_nt: TGTGCCAGCAACCCTCGGGGTCAGAGAGTTGGCTACACCTTC; cdr3_aa: CASNPRGQRVGYTF
clone_size: -; d_call: -; j_call: TRBJ2-1; cdr3_length: 12; v_call: TRBV3-1; cdr3_nt: TGTGCCAGCAGCTCCCAGGTAGGGGGAAAGTTCTTC; cdr3_aa: CASSSQVGGKFF
clone_size: -; d_call: -; j_call: TRBJ2-7; cdr3_length: 13; v_call: TRBV10-3; cdr3_nt: TGTGCCATCAAAACGGCCGCCACCTACGAGCAGTACTTC; cdr3_aa: CAIKTAATYEQYF
clone_size: -; d_call: -; j_call: TRBJ2-5; cdr3_length: 16; v_call: TRBV5-6; cdr3_nt: TGTGCCAGCAGCAGGTGGGGGGCCGAGGTACAAGAGACCCAGTACTTC; cdr3_aa: CASSRWGAEVQETQYF
clone_size: -; d_call: TRBD1; j_call: TRBJ2-2; cdr3_length: 18; v_call: TRBV12-5; cdr3_nt: TGTGCTAGTGGTTTGGTACCCGGGACAGGGGCGTACACCGGGGAGCTGTTTTTT; cdr3_aa: CASGLVPGTGAYTGELFF
clone_size: few; d_call: -; j_call: TRBJ2-4; cdr3_length: 14; v_call: TRBV5-1; cdr3_nt: TGCGCCAGCAGCTTCTCAAGCAGCCCTAACATTCAGTACTTC; cdr3_aa: CASSFSSSPNIQYF
clone_size: few; d_call: -; j_call: TRBJ2-4; cdr3_length: 12; v_call: TRBV28; cdr3_nt: TGTGCCAGCAGTTCAGCTGAGAGCATCGGGCACTTC; cdr3_aa: CASSSAESIGHF
clone_size: many; d_call: TRBD2; j_call: TRBJ2-3; cdr3_length: 14; v_call: TRBV7-2; cdr3_nt: TGTGCCAGCAGCTTAGGGATAGCGGGAAATACGCAGTATTTT; cdr3_aa: CASSLGIAGNTQYF
clone_size: -; d_call: -; j_call: TRBJ2-6; cdr3_length: 17; v_call: TRBV5-1; cdr3_nt: TGCGCCAGCAGCTTGGCCCAGGCTAGCTCTGGGGCCAACGTCCTGACTTTC; cdr3_aa: CASSLAQASSGANVLTF
clone_size: -; d_call: TRBD2; j_call: TRBJ2-1; cdr3_length: 15; v_call: TRBV20-1; cdr3_nt: TGCAGTGCTAGGGCCGGGACTAGCGCAGTAGGTGAGCAGTTCTTC; cdr3_aa: CSARAGTSAVGEQFF
clone_size: -; d_call: -; j_call: TRBJ1-3; cdr3_length: 14; v_call: TRBV14; cdr3_nt: TGTGCCAGCAGCCAAAAGCTAACTGGAAACACCATATATTTT; cdr3_aa: CASSQKLTGNTIYF
clone_size: -; d_call: -; j_call: TRBJ1-5; cdr3_length: 17; v_call: TRBV12-3/TRBV12-4; cdr3_nt: TGTGCCAGCAGTTTCGAGGTCGGACGGCATAGCAATCAGCCCCAGCATTTT; cdr3_aa: CASSFEVGRHSNQPQHF
clone_size: few; d_call: -; j_call: TRBJ1-4; cdr3_length: 15; v_call: TRBV19; cdr3_nt: TGTGCCAGTAGTCCCGGACAATCGCGTAATGAAAAACTGTTTTTT; cdr3_aa: CASSPGQSRNEKLFF
clone_size: many; d_call: -; j_call: TRBJ2-7; cdr3_length: 12; v_call: TRBV2; cdr3_nt: TGTGCCAGCAAACAAGACTCCTACGAGCAGTACTTC; cdr3_aa: CASKQDSYEQYF
clone_size: few; d_call: -; j_call: TRBJ2-3; cdr3_length: 16; v_call: TRBV5-1; cdr3_nt: TGCGCCAGCAGCTTGGTATCAGGGGCCGTCGCCGATACGCAGTATTTT; cdr3_aa: CASSLVSGAVADTQYF
clone_size: few; d_call: TRBD2; j_call: TRBJ2-1; cdr3_length: 14; v_call: TRBV5-1; cdr3_nt: TGCGCCAGCAGCGCGGCTAGCGGGACGAATGAGCAGTTCTTC; cdr3_aa: CASSAASGTNEQFF
clone_size: -; d_call: -; j_call: TRBJ2-2; cdr3_length: 14; v_call: TRBV28; cdr3_nt: TGTGCTAGCGTTGGGTGGGGGCTCACCGGGGAGCTGTTTTTT; cdr3_aa: CASVGWGLTGELFF
clone_size: few; d_call: -; j_call: TRBJ2-2; cdr3_length: 14; v_call: TRBV11-2; cdr3_nt: TGTGCCAGCAGCTTCCGGAGGGGCACCGGGGAGCTGTTTTTT; cdr3_aa: CASSFRRGTGELFF
clone_size: -; d_call: TRBD2; j_call: TRBJ2-5; cdr3_length: 15; v_call: TRBV20-1; cdr3_nt: TGCAGTGCTAAGGGGACTAGCGGGAGTGGGGAGACCCAGTACTTC; cdr3_aa: CSAKGTSGSGETQYF
clone_size: few; d_call: -; j_call: TRBJ2-1; cdr3_length: 16; v_call: TRBV5-1; cdr3_nt: TGCGCCAGCAGCTTTGACCCGGGGATACTAGCCGGTGAGCAGTTCTTC; cdr3_aa: CASSFDPGILAGEQFF
clone_size: few; d_call: -; j_call: TRBJ2-7; cdr3_length: 13; v_call: TRBV2; cdr3_nt: TGTGCCAGCCGACGGGAAAAGGGCTCCGAGCAGTACTTC; cdr3_aa: CASRREKGSEQYF
clone_size: many; d_call: -; j_call: TRBJ2-5; cdr3_length: 13; v_call: TRBV7-2; cdr3_nt: TGTGCCAGCAGTAGCCGGGTCCAAGAGACCCAGTACTTC; cdr3_aa: CASSSRVQETQYF
clone_size: -; d_call: TRBD2; j_call: TRBJ2-3; cdr3_length: 14; v_call: TRBV20-1; cdr3_nt: TGCAGTGCTATAGGACTAGGTAGCACAGATACGCAGTATTTT; cdr3_aa: CSAIGLGSTDTQYF
clone_size: many; d_call: -; j_call: TRBJ2-1; cdr3_length: 14; v_call: TRBV9; cdr3_nt: TGTGCCAGCAGCGTAGCGCTAGCGCCAAATGAGCAGTTCTTC; cdr3_aa: CASSVALAPNEQFF
clone_size: -; d_call: TRBD1; j_call: TRBJ1-4; cdr3_length: 15; v_call: TRBV28; cdr3_nt: TGTGCCAGCAGCCAAGGGGGACAGGGAGGAGAAAAACTGTTTTTT; cdr3_aa: CASSQGGQGGEKLFF